Shown below are 12 T cell receptor beta chains from a single sample sequenced in a study of cytomegalovirus exposure and HLA in healthy donors. The PCR ran on 60 Vbeta and 13 Jbeta primers. Generated by immunoSEQ multiplex PCR, the TCRdb table keeps only in-frame clones and is missing some. The table has around 110,000 clones, roughly 82% seen once. Sequencing was carried out using PBMCs. The receptors were gathered from a male donor in good health and CMV-seronegative.

The V call is TRBV27, the J call TRBJ2-1; 7 bases map to TRBD1. J was trimmed by 1 base and V by 6 bases; bases with no gene match: 6. The CDR3 runs 15 residues. Germline V gene lookup returns CDR1 MNHEY and CDR2 SMNVEV (reference sequence). The CDR3 DNA sequence: TGTGCCAGCAGACCAGGGACAGTGTCCTACAATGAGCAGTTCTTC. Its translation is CASRPGTVSYNEQFF.

J is TRBJ2-7 and V is TRBV10-3; no definite D call. The CDR3 sequence is 12 residues long. V was shortened by 3 bases and J by 2 bases, with 5 bases between the two germline ends. Germline V gene lookup returns CDR1 ENHRY and CDR2 SYGVKD. In DNA form, the CDR3 reads TGTGCCATCAGTGATAGTACCTACGAGCAGTACTTC. Its protein product is CAISDSTYEQYF.

This rearrangement joins TRBV4-1 to TRBJ2-1; 10 bases are a match to TRBD2. This CDR3 is 16 amino acids long. V lost 4 bases, J lost 8 bases, and 11 bases stayed unmatched. Germline V CDR1 and CDR2: MGHRA, YSYEKL. CDR3 DNA sequence: TGCGCCAGCAGCCCGGAGCCTAGCGGGGGCCGAGATGAGCAGTTCTTC. Its protein is CASSPEPSGGRDEQFF.

This clone was seen only once. The chain carries TRBV11-2 and TRBJ2-7; TRBD1 matches 11 bases. Germline lookup yields CDR1 SGHAT and CDR2 FQNNGV. The CDR3 length is 15 residues. The V gene end was trimmed by 3 bases and the J gene end by 5 bases; junction bases not matched to a gene: 6. The CDR3 DNA is TGTGCCAGCAGCTTTACCCGGACAGGGGGCAACGAGCAGTACTTC. Protein sequence: CASSFTRTGGNEQYF.

V and J are TRBV19 and TRBJ1-2; the D gene is possibly TRBD1 (5 bases). Looked up from germline, CDR1 is LNHDA and CDR2 is SQIVND (reference sequence). The CDR3 consists of 11 residues. V gave up 5 bases and J gave up 8 bases, with 9 bases separating them. The CDR3 sequence: CASSAQGGYTF. CDR3 DNA: TGTGCCAGTAGTGCCCAGGGAGGCTACACCTTC.

This clone has a single count. The chain joins TRBV28 to TRBJ2-1; 8 positions agree with TRBD1. Germline values: CDR1 MDHEN, CDR2 SYDVKM. V gave up 2 bases and J gave up 4 bases; unmatched junction bases: 1. The CDR3 is made up of 14 amino acids. The CDR3 bases are TGTGCCAGCAGTTTAGGGGACAGGTACAATGAGCAGTTCTTC. Its translation is CASSLGDRYNEQFF.

The chain recombines TRBV27 with TRBJ2-5, with 8 nucleotides matching TRBD2. V dropped 8 bases and J dropped 1; count of bases not matched to a gene: 9. There are 15 residues in the CDR3. Germline values: CDR1 MNHEY, CDR2 SMNVEV (reference sequence). CDR3 nucleotide sequence: TGTGCCAGCTGTCGGGAGGGCCTCATCCAAGAGACCCAGTACTTC. It is translated as CASCREGLIQETQYF.

This clone was counted only a few times. The gene calls are TRBV7-7 and TRBJ2-7; TRBD2 aligns across 14 bases. CDR1 and CDR2 (germline): SSHAT, FNYEAQ (reference sequence). Trimming at V came to 1 base and at J to 3 bases, leaving 8 bases not matched to a gene. The CDR3 is made up of 18 amino acids. The CDR3 protein is CASSLGGTSGSGIYEQYF. CDR3 in DNA: TGTGCCAGCAGCTTAGGTGGGACTAGCGGGAGCGGAATCTACGAGCAGTACTTC.

The chain links TRBV23-1 to TRBJ1-2; perhaps TRBD1 as D (5 bases). TRBV23-1 is identified as an open reading frame with a role that is uncertain. The germline V and J ends were trimmed by 7 bases and 9 bases, with 24 bases remaining between them. The CDR3 sequence is 15 residues long. The CDR3 protein is CASTPPDARAASYTF. CDR3 coding DNA: TGCGCCAGCACGCCACCAGACGCCAGGGCAGCGAGCTACACCTTC.

The chain carries TRBV6-5 and TRBJ1-4; TRBD1 is a possible D gene (5 bases). The CDR3 has 15 residues. CDR1 is MNHEY and CDR2 is SVGAGI in the germline V gene. V lost 2 bases to trimming and J lost 7 bases, with 14 bases between them. The CDR3 DNA sequence: TGTGCCAGCAGTTACGGGGGGAGTCTAGGTGAAAAACTGTTTTTT. Residues: CASSYGGSLGEKLFF.

A single count supports this clone. This chain connects TRBV2 to TRBJ1-1; 10 bases map to TRBD1. Unmatched junction bases numbered 5, after V lost 10 bases and J lost 0 bases. The CDR3 is 14 residues long. Germline assignment: CDR1 SNHLY and CDR2 FYNNEI. The CDR3 protein is CATRDRGMNTEAFF. CDR3 bases: TGTGCCACCCGGGACAGGGGAATGAACACTGAAGCTTTCTTT.

The chain carries TRBV5-1 and TRBJ2-5; TRBD2 aligns across 9 bases. Per germline, CDR1 SGHRS and CDR2 YFSETQ. The CDR3 length is 17 residues. The V gene end was trimmed by 0 bases and the J gene end by 2 bases; junction bases not matched to a gene: 8. CDR3 sequence: CASSLAGLLAGQETQYF. The CDR3, as DNA: TGCGCCAGCAGCTTGGCCGGTTTGCTAGCGGGGCAAGAGACCCAGTACTTC.